The 14 T cell receptor beta chains presented below share a single source sample, sequenced in a study of T cells after yellow fever vaccination. TCRdb re-called the 5' RACE reads with MiXCR, one entry per CDR3 protein. In the table there are some 170,000 distinct CDR3 sequences, approximately 10% of which are singletons. Specimen: CD8+ T cells sorted from PBMCs, collected 45 days after the yellow fever booster vaccination. These receptors originate from a man between 18 and 29 years old who received the YFV17D yellow fever vaccine.

This clonotype has just a few counts. The V call is TRBV6-2 or TRBV6-3, the J call TRBJ2-1; the match to TRBD1 covers 8 bases. V shed 0 bases and J 5 bases; nucleotides not matched to a gene: 6. Germline V lookup: CDR1 MNHEY, CDR2 SVGEGT. CDR3 size: 16 residues. The CDR3 nucleotides read TGTGCCAGCAGTTACTCGAGTGACAGGGGCGACAATGAGCAGTTCTTC. Protein: CASSYSSDRGDNEQFF.

This clonotype was observed a few times. V and J are TRBV6-1 and TRBJ2-2; 8 bases fit TRBD1. V was pared by 5 bases and J by 9 bases, with 2 bases of the junction left unmatched. The CDR3 extends over 12 amino acids. Germline V gives CDR1 MNHNS, CDR2 SASEGT. For the CDR3, the DNA is TGTGCCAGCAGTAGACAGGGGTGGGAGCTGTTTTTT. It specifies CASSRQGWELFF.

The J gene is TRBJ2-2, the V gene TRBV5-1, with TRBD2 matching over 7 bases. The CDR3 is 15 amino acids. The germline V gene encodes CDR1 SGHRS and CDR2 YFSETQ. V trimming: 1 base; J trimming: 2 bases; junction bases outside the gene matches: 2. The CDR3, as DNA: TGCGCCAGCAGCTTGCTAGCGGATAACACCGGGGAGCTGTTTTTT. Translating it yields CASSLLADNTGELFF.

In this sample, this clonotype turned up a few times. This chain joins TRBV7-2 and TRBJ2-3; 12 bases are shared with TRBD2. V lost 5 bases and J lost 4; bases outside the gene matches: 7. Germline V gene sequence: CDR1 SGHTA, CDR2 FQGNSA. The CDR3 spans 16 residues. The CDR3 bases are TGTGCCAGCAGCATCACTAGCGGGGGGCCCCCAGATACGCAGTATTTT. Translation gives CASSITSGGPPDTQYF.

The V gene is TRBV4-1, the J gene TRBJ2-3; 8 bases map to TRBD1. V shed 5 bases and J 6 bases; nucleotides not matched to a gene: 10. From germline, CDR1 is MGHRA and CDR2 YSYEKL. This CDR3 has 15 residues. The CDR3 nucleotides read TGCGCCAGCAGCAACAACTACAGGGGGGAGGATACGCAGTATTTT. This sequence encodes CASSNNYRGEDTQYF.

Ten or more counts support this clonotype. The chain recombines TRBV7-9 with TRBJ1-4; D gene unclear. The CDR3 is 15 residues long. Germline assignment: CDR1 SEHNR and CDR2 FQNEAQ (reference sequence). V was clipped by 5 bases and J by 1 base, with 11 bases between them. CDR3 in DNA: TGTGCCAGCAGCCCAAGACGGGAAACTAATGAAAAACTGTTTTTT. Translation gives CASSPRRETNEKLFF.

The rearrangement links TRBV5-1 to TRBJ1-1; D uncertain. The CDR3 loop spans 14 amino acids. Germline values: CDR1 SGHRS, CDR2 YFSETQ. V lost 6 bases and J lost 1, with 13 bases in between. CDR3 region: CASTHSGSNTEAFF. CDR3 DNA sequence: TGCGCCAGCACTCACAGCGGGTCGAACACTGAAGCTTTCTTT.

This clonotype was seen more than once but under ten times. This sequence joins TRBV9 and TRBJ2-2, with TRBD1 as a possible D gene (5 bases). Per germline, CDR1 SGDLS and CDR2 YYNGEE. The CDR3 runs 16 residues. Trimming cost V 2 bases and J 4 bases, with 15 bases left between them. The CDR3 protein is CASSVRVGASTGELFF. CDR3 nucleotides: TGTGCCAGCAGCGTCAGGGTTGGAGCGAGCACCGGGGAGCTGTTTTTT.

A few counts support this clonotype. J is TRBJ2-1 and V is TRBV4-1, with D unclear. Trimming pared 1 base from V and 10 bases from J, leaving 11 bases between. The CDR3 runs 13 residues. Germline V CDR1 and CDR2: MGHRA, YSYEKL. The DNA of the CDR3 is TGCGCCAGCAGCCAAGTTAAGGTTAGAGAGCAGTTCTTC. The encoded protein is CASSQVKVREQFF.

This clonotype was picked up a small number of times. The chain combines TRBV7-8 with TRBJ2-7, with 9 bases matching TRBD1. With V trimmed by 3 bases and J by 5 bases, 5 bases remained unmatched. CDR3 length: 14 residues. Germline V lookup: CDR1 SGHVS, CDR2 FQNEAQ. The CDR3, as DNA: TGTGCCAGCAGCTTCGTAGGGACAGGGAACGAGCAGTACTTC. Its translation: CASSFVGTGNEQYF.

This clonotype has only a few counts. This chain connects TRBV29-1 to TRBJ2-5; D is undetermined. Germline CDR1 reads SQVTM; CDR2 reads ANQGSEA. CDR3 length equals 17 residues. V shed 1 base and J shed 0 bases, with 18 bases lying between them. The CDR3 loop reads CSVEVSNRFRYQETQYF. The CDR3 DNA reads TGCAGCGTTGAAGTCTCTAATAGGTTCAGGTACCAAGAGACCCAGTACTTC.

The chain carries TRBV9 and TRBJ1-2; D unclear. CDR1 SGDLS and CDR2 YYNGEE come from the germline V gene. Trimming took 4 bases from V and 8 from J, leaving 15 bases between them. This CDR3 is built from 13 residues. Here the CDR3 DNA reads TGTGCCAGCAGCCCTCCTGGTCACCCGGGCTACACCTTC. Its translation: CASSPPGHPGYTF.

The rearrangement links TRBV4-3 to TRBJ2-5; TRBD1 agrees at 8 bases. From germline, CDR1 is LGHNA and CDR2 YSLEER. The J segment lost 4 bases and the V segment lost 0 bases, leaving 7 bases of the junction unmatched. This CDR3 spans 16 amino acids. The CDR3 sequence: CASSQEEAGGRETQYF. For the CDR3, the DNA is TGCGCCAGCAGCCAAGAAGAGGCAGGGGGCAGAGAGACCCAGTACTTC.

This clonotype has a count of ten or more. The CDR3 loop is CASSYSITSGTGENSPLHF. In nucleotides, the CDR3 is TGTGCCAGCAGTTACTCGATTACTTCCGGGACAGGGGAAAATTCACCCCTCCACTTT. V is TRBV6-2 or TRBV6-3 and J is TRBJ1-6; the match to TRBD1 covers 10 bases. CDR1 is MNHEY, CDR2 SVGEGT, per germline. With V trimmed by 0 bases and J by 7 bases, 12 bases remained unmatched. The CDR3 extends over 19 amino acids.